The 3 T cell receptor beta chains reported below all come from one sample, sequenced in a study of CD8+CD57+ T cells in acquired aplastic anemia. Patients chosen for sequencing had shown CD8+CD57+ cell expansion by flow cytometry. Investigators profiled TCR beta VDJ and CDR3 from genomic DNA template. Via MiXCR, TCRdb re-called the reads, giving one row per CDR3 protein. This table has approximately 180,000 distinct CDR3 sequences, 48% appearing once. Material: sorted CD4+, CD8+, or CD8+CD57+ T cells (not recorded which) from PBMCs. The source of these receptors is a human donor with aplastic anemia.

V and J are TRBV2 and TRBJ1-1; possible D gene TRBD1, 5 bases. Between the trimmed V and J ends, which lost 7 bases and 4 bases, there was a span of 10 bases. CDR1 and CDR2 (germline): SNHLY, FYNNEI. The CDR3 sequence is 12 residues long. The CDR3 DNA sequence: TGTGCCAGCACGGAGACAGTCACTGAAGCTTTCTTT. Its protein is CASTETVTEAFF.

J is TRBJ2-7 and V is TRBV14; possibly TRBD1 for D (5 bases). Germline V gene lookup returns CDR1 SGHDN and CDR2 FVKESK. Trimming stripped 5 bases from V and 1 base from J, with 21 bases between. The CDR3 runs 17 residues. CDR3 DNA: TGTGCCAGCAGCGTGAAGGGGATGGGATCCTTATCCTACGAGCAGTACTTC. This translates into CASSVKGMGSLSYEQYF.

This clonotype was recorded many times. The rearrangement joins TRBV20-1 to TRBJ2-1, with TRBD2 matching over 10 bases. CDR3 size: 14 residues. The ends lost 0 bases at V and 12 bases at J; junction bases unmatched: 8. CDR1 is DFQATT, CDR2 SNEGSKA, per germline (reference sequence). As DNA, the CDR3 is TGCAGTGCTAGAGATGAGGCTAGCGGGAGTGTGCAGTTCTTC. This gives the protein CSARDEASGSVQFF.